Listed below are T cell receptor beta chains from one sample, sequenced in a study of cytomegalovirus exposure and HLA in healthy donors. The protocol was immunoSEQ multiplex PCR, while the TCRdb copy is restricted to in-frame clones and leaves out a portion. The repertoire holds around 200,000 clones, with 60% to 80% as singletons. The specimen was PBMCs. The origin of the receptors is a woman aged 25 to 45 in good health and CMV-seropositive. CDR3s include the opening cysteine and the closing phenylalanine or tryptophan. The D gene is left open where the match is weak. Size is omitted from some rows. Given values are once, few, many or a class for expanded clones.

j_call clone_size d_call v_call cdr3_nt cdr3_aa
TRBJ2-3 NA NA TRBV11-3 TGTGCCAGCAGCATGGGCCTTGTCACAGATACGCAGTATTTT CASSMGLVTDTQYF
TRBJ2-2 few TRBD2 TRBV7-7 TGTGCCAGCAGCTTGCGGACTAGCGGACCGAACACCGGGGAGCTGTTTTTT CASSLRTSGPNTGELFF
TRBJ1-2 NA TRBD1 TRBV28 TGTGCCAGCGCCCAGGGGGCGGGTACTAACTATGGCTACACCTTC CASAQGAGTNYGYTF
TRBJ2-7 few NA TRBV14 TGTGCCAGCAGCCAAGAAATCGGGGGCGAGCAGTACTTC CASSQEIGGEQYF
TRBJ2-7 NA TRBD2 TRBV2 TGTGCCAGCAGTGAGTTAGGGACTAGCGTCTACGAGCAGTACTTC CASSELGTSVYEQYF
TRBJ1-2 NA NA TRBV5-1 TGCGCCAGCAGCTCAACAGGTTCCTCCTTTGGCTACACCTTC CASSSTGSSFGYTF
TRBJ2-1 NA NA TRBV11-2 TGTGCCAGCAGCTCCGGAGCCAATGAGCAGTTCTTC CASSSGANEQFF
TRBJ1-2 NA NA TRBV5-6 TGTGCCAGCAGCTTGGGGACAGCAAACTATGGCTACACCTTC CASSLGTANYGYTF
TRBJ1-5 NA TRBD1 TRBV19 TGTGCCAGCGGAAGGCCTAGACAGGGTCCCCATCAGCCCCAGCATTTT CASGRPRQGPHQPQHF
TRBJ1-2 NA NA TRBV4-1 TGCGCCAGCAGCCAAGGTGGCGGGAACTATGGCTACACCTTC CASSQGGGNYGYTF
TRBJ2-7 NA TRBD2 TRBV19 TGTGCCAGTAGCGAACTAGCGGGAGTGGGGCCGTACGAGCAGTACTTC CASSELAGVGPYEQYF
TRBJ2-7 NA NA TRBV5-1 TGCGCCAGCAGCTTGGTTTCCCCTCCTCGGGAGCAGTACTTC CASSLVSPPREQYF
TRBJ2-7 few NA TRBV10-3 TGTGCCATCAGTGAAGTACACTACGAGCAGTACTTC CAISEVHYEQYF
TRBJ1-5 NA TRBD1 TRBV5-6 TGTGCCAGCAGCTTGAACAGGGGGCTAAGTAATCAGCCCCAGCATTTT CASSLNRGLSNQPQHF
TRBJ1-2 NA NA TRBV28 TGTGCCAGCAGAGAACAAGATATCTATGGCTACACCTTC CASREQDIYGYTF